The 30 T cell receptor beta chains listed next were all sequenced from one sample in a study of blood T cell repertoires in COVID-19. Generated by immunoSEQ multiplex PCR, the TCRdb table keeps only in-frame clones and is missing some. The profile shows tens of thousands of clones, around 81% of them singletons. The sample was peripheral blood. The receptors were gathered from a woman of 80 years or more with active or convalescent COVID-19.

The chain is built from TRBV10-2 and TRBJ1-6, with TRBD1 matching 7 bases. V was clipped by 0 bases and J by 1 base; unmatched bases: 3. The CDR3 covers 17 residues. Germline CDR1 and CDR2: WSHSY and SAAADI. CDR3 sequence reads: CASSESTGYSYNSPLHF. The CDR3 nucleotides are TGCGCCAGCAGTGAGTCGACAGGGTATTCCTATAATTCACCCCTCCACTTT.

The chain has TRBV7-9 and TRBJ1-1; D is unclear. This CDR3 spans 13 amino acids. The germline V and J ends were trimmed by 2 bases and 3 bases, with 7 bases remaining between them. CDR1 and CDR2 (germline): SEHNR, FQNEAQ (reference sequence). This chain's CDR3 is CASSLSVYTEAFF. The CDR3 DNA follows: TGTGCCAGCAGCTTATCCGTGTACACTGAAGCTTTCTTT.

The genes are TRBV2 and TRBJ1-5; D may be TRBD1 (6 bases). Trimming pared 4 bases from V and 7 bases from J, leaving 11 bases between. The length of the CDR3 is 13 residues. Germline CDR1 reads SNHLY; CDR2 reads FYNNEI. In DNA form, the CDR3 reads TGTGCCAGCAGTGGCACAGGGAGCCAGCCCCAGCATTTT. Protein sequence: CASSGTGSQPQHF.

The chain employs TRBV9 and TRBJ1-6, with a possible D match to TRBD1 (6 bases). The CDR3 length is 15 residues. From germline, CDR1 is SGDLS and CDR2 YYNGEE. Trimming cost V 0 bases and J 7 bases, with 11 bases left between them. As DNA, the CDR3 is TGTGCCAGCAGCGTAGATCTGGGGACAAATTCACCCCTCCACTTT. It is translated as CASSVDLGTNSPLHF.

The gene calls are TRBV5-6 and TRBJ2-5, with 14 bases fitting TRBD2. After removal of 2 bases from V and 4 bases from J, the junction contained 7 bases not matched to a gene. From germline, CDR1 is SGHDT and CDR2 YYEEEE. The CDR3 runs to 17 residues. The CDR3 loop reads CASSFGTSGGIGETQYF. The CDR3 DNA sequence: TGTGCCAGCAGCTTCGGGACTAGCGGGGGAATAGGAGAGACCCAGTACTTC.

The chain joins TRBV6-6 to TRBJ1-5; D gene unclear. Germline V gene data show CDR1 as MNHNY and CDR2 as SVGAGI (reference sequence). The CDR3 contains 12 residues. V was shortened by 8 bases and J by 2 bases, with 7 bases between the two germline ends. CDR3 region: CASDTGNQPQHF. The DNA of the CDR3 is TGTGCCAGCGACACGGGCAATCAGCCCCAGCATTTT.

This rearrangement joins TRBV18 to TRBJ1-1; the match to TRBD1 covers 7 bases. This CDR3 spans 14 amino acids. J was trimmed by 4 bases and V by 3 bases; bases with no gene match: 5. Germline loops: CDR1 KGHSH, CDR2 LQKENI. The CDR3 loop is CASSPNRGGTEAFF. DNA of the CDR3: TGTGCCAGCTCACCCAACAGGGGCGGCACTGAAGCTTTCTTT.

The chain uses TRBV6-2 or TRBV6-3 and TRBJ1-5; 8 bases align to TRBD1. The germline gives CDR1 MNHEY, CDR2 SVGEGT. Trimming took 6 bases from V and 1 from J; bases not matched to a gene: 8. CDR3 length equals 16 residues. Here the CDR3 DNA reads TGTGCCAGCAGCCTATCTGGACAGGGAAGCAATCAGCCCCAGCATTTT. It yields the protein CASSLSGQGSNQPQHF.

The chain joins TRBV19 to TRBJ2-1; D is unresolved. Germline loops: CDR1 LNHDA, CDR2 SQIVND (reference sequence). The V end lost 5 bases, the J end lost 4 bases, and 12 bases lay between the germline ends. The CDR3 loop spans 14 amino acids. The CDR3 loop is CASSVGQLYNEQFF. CDR3 bases: TGTGCCAGTAGTGTTGGGCAACTTTACAATGAGCAGTTCTTC.

The gene calls are TRBV7-9 and TRBJ1-1; D ambiguous. V was trimmed by 1 base and J by 11 bases, leaving 14 bases between them. Germline V gene sequence: CDR1 SEHNR, CDR2 FQNEAQ (reference sequence). The CDR3 length is 13 residues. The CDR3 DNA sequence: TGTGCCAGCAGCTTAGAAGAGGGCCTTAGGGCTTTCTTT. Translation gives CASSLEEGLRAFF.

The sample holds a few counts of this clone. The V call is TRBV12-3 or TRBV12-4, the J call TRBJ1-1, with a possible D match to TRBD1 (6 bases). Trimming removed 3 bases from V and 5 bases from J, with 10 bases in between. The CDR3 spans 13 residues. CDR3 nucleotides: TGTGCCAGCAGTTTTTCAGGGGATACTGAAGCTTTCTTT. This sequence encodes CASSFSGDTEAFF.

The J gene is TRBJ1-3, the V gene TRBV28, with TRBD1 as a possible D gene (6 bases). From germline, CDR1 is MDHEN and CDR2 SYDVKM. This CDR3 contains 15 residues. V lost 4 bases and J lost 0, with 10 bases in between. The CDR3 coding sequence is TGTGCCAGCAGTTACCCGACAGGCTCTGGAAACACCATATATTTT. Translation gives CASSYPTGSGNTIYF. The full variable domain, with the rest looked up from reference TRBV28 and TRBJ1-3, is DVKVTQSSRYLVKRTGEKVFLECVQDMDHENMFWYRQDPGLGLRLIYFSYDVKMKEKGDIPEGYSVSREKKERFSLILESASTNQTSMYLCASSYPTGSGNTIYFGEGSWLTVV.

V usage is TRBV5-5 and J usage is TRBJ2-7, with a tentative D call TRBD2 (6 bases). The V end was cut by 2 bases, the J end by 2 bases, with 11 bases between. Germline values: CDR1 SGHKS, CDR2 YYEKEE (reference sequence). This CDR3 spans 14 amino acids. This CDR3 reads CASSFQGGTYEQYF. CDR3 coding DNA: TGTGCCAGCAGCTTCCAGGGAGGCACCTACGAGCAGTACTTC.

The CDR3, as DNA: TGTGCCAGCGTTCCCACAGGGGGCTCTGGAAACACCATATATTTT. Protein sequence: CASVPTGGSGNTIYF. The chain carries TRBV6-5 and TRBJ1-3, with 8 bases fitting TRBD1. The CDR3 contains 15 residues. The germline V gene has CDR1 MNHEY and CDR2 SVGAGI. The ends lost 8 bases at V and 0 bases at J; junction bases unmatched: 6.

This chain joins TRBV2 and TRBJ1-5; D might be TRBD1 (5 bases). The CDR3 is 12 residues long. Germline CDR1 reads SNHLY; CDR2 reads FYNNEI. Deletions cut 4 bases from V and 7 bases from J, with 8 bases between. CDR3 region: CASSGGDQPQHF. The CDR3 bases are TGTGCCAGCAGTGGGGGGGACCAGCCCCAGCATTTT.

CDR3 in amino acids: CASSTRTAYGYTF. The CDR3 DNA reads as TGTGCCAGCAGCACCCGGACAGCATATGGCTACACCTTC. J is TRBJ1-2 and V is TRBV7-9; D might be TRBD1 (6 bases). CDR3 length: 13 residues. CDR1 and CDR2 (germline): SEHNR, FQNEAQ (reference sequence). V was shortened by 5 bases and J by 5 bases, with 12 bases between the two germline ends.

The chain carries TRBV9 and TRBJ2-5, with a weak D call TRBD2 (6 bases). In germline, CDR1 is SGDLS, CDR2 YYNGEE. V lost 0 bases, J lost 0 bases, and 12 bases lay in between. The CDR3 is made up of 16 amino acids. The CDR3 coding sequence is TGTGCCAGCAGCGTAGGGAATAGCGGTGACCAAGAGACCCAGTACTTC. As protein: CASSVGNSGDQETQYF.

The genes are TRBV9 and TRBJ1-4; the D gene is possibly TRBD1 (5 bases). CDR1 is SGDLS and CDR2 is YYNGEE in the germline V gene. This CDR3 has 15 residues. Trimming took 0 bases from V and 7 from J, leaving 13 bases between them. CDR3: CASSVEGVGAEKLFF. The DNA for the CDR3 is TGTGCCAGCAGCGTAGAAGGGGTTGGTGCTGAAAAACTGTTTTTT.

This clone was seen once. At one boundary the junction diverges from the germline segment, which might be a read error. The chain is built from TRBV6-6 and TRBJ2-7, with a tentative D call TRBD1 (5 bases). This CDR3 contains 11 residues. Germline CDR1 MNHNY, CDR2 SVGAGI (reference sequence). The CDR3 region has the DNA TGTGCCAGCAGTTCCAGGGCAGAGAAGCACTTC. Amino acids: CASSSRAEKHF.

This chain uses TRBV6-2 or TRBV6-3 with TRBJ1-1; D perhaps matches TRBD1 (5 bases). CDR1 is MNHEY and CDR2 is SVGEGT in the germline V gene. V lost 6 bases and J lost 4, with 15 bases in between. CDR3 length: 14 amino acids. As DNA, the CDR3 is TGTGCCAGCAGCCGAGGGACTATATCCACTGAAGCTTTCTTT. This encodes CASSRGTISTEAFF.

This clone has only one observation. The chain employs TRBV4-3 and TRBJ2-3; TRBD2 aligns across 8 bases. The CDR3 runs 17 residues. The V gene end was trimmed by 0 bases and the J gene end by 3 bases; junction bases not matched to a gene: 8. CDR1 and CDR2 from the germline V gene are LGHNA and YSLEER. CDR3 loop: CASSQDYKGLVTDTQYF. DNA for the CDR3: TGCGCCAGCAGCCAAGATTACAAGGGACTAGTGACAGATACGCAGTATTTT.

CDR3 protein: CASSLGQNTGELFF. CDR3 DNA: TGTGCCAGCAGCTTAGGACAGAACACCGGGGAGCTGTTTTTT. This rearrangement joins TRBV11-3 to TRBJ2-2, with D hard to call. The CDR3 length is 14 residues. Germline CDR1 and CDR2: SGHNT and YENEEA. Trimming stripped 1 base from V and 1 base from J, with 4 bases between.

The chain uses TRBV9 and TRBJ2-3, with a weak D call TRBD2 (6 bases). Trimming removed 2 bases at V and 4 bases at J, with 17 bases between. The CDR3 extends over 16 amino acids. Germline CDR1 reads SGDLS; CDR2 reads YYNGEE. CDR3 sequence (DNA): TGTGCCAGCAGCGTTCTCGGGGGTGGCCCTTCAGATACGCAGTATTTT. Protein product: CASSVLGGGPSDTQYF.

The chain employs TRBV7-2 and TRBJ2-1; 9 bases are a match to TRBD2. Germline CDR1 SGHTA, CDR2 FQGNSA. Trimming removed 5 bases from V and 4 bases from J; junction bases left unmatched: 9. The CDR3 has 16 residues. In DNA, the CDR3 is TGTGCCAGCAGCCGCTGGGGCGCGGGGGGGTACAATGAGCAGTTCTTC. Translating gives CASSRWGAGGYNEQFF.

This rearrangement joins TRBV4-3 to TRBJ1-3, with TRBD1 matching 7 bases. CDR3 length equals 15 residues. Germline-derived CDR1 and CDR2 are LGHNA and YSLEER. V lost 4 bases, J lost 1 base, and 4 bases stayed unmatched. CDR3 protein: CASSPTGNSGNTIYF. CDR3 DNA: TGCGCCAGCAGCCCGACAGGGAATTCTGGAAACACCATATATTTT.

Only one count was recorded for this clone. V is TRBV6-5 and J is TRBJ2-3; D uncertain. V gave up 11 bases and J gave up 1 base, with 10 bases separating them. The CDR3 extends over 12 amino acids. CDR1 is MNHEY and CDR2 is SVGAGI in the germline V gene. CDR3 residues: CAAGAGTDTQYF. CDR3 sequence (DNA): TGTGCCGCTGGTGCAGGCACAGATACGCAGTATTTT.

The chain employs TRBV10-3 and TRBJ2-2; 8 nucleotides align to TRBD1. Germline trimming cut 4 bases from V and 7 bases from J; bases unmatched to any gene: 5. Germline V gives CDR1 ENHRY, CDR2 SYGVKD. This CDR3 contains 14 residues. CDR3 protein: CAISGDRSGGELFF. The CDR3 DNA reads as TGTGCCATCAGTGGGGACAGGTCGGGCGGGGAGCTGTTTTTT.

This sequence joins TRBV4-1 and TRBJ1-3; D is unresolved. Trimming removed 0 bases from V and 5 bases from J, with 11 bases in between. This CDR3 comprises 15 residues. Germline loops: CDR1 MGHRA, CDR2 YSYEKL. The CDR3 sequence: CASSQEAGQRNTIYF. The CDR3 bases are TGCGCCAGCAGCCAAGAAGCAGGCCAACGAAACACCATATATTTT.

The chain joins TRBV9 to TRBJ2-2; perhaps TRBD1 as D (6 bases). Germline V gives CDR1 SGDLS, CDR2 YYNGEE. The CDR3 totals 16 residues. Deletions cut 2 bases from V and 2 bases from J, with 13 bases between. CDR3 nucleotides: TGTGCCAGCAGCGTTTCAGGGGCGGTCAACACCGGGGAGCTGTTTTTT. Translation: CASSVSGAVNTGELFF.

The chain recombines TRBV10-1 with TRBJ1-6, with 7 bases aligning to TRBD1. The CDR3 has 14 amino acids. Germline V gives CDR1 WNHNN, CDR2 SYGVQD (reference sequence). V dropped 5 bases and J dropped 7; count of bases not matched to a gene: 5. The CDR3 region is CASSSGTVNSPLHF. The CDR3 nucleotides read TGCGCCAGCAGTTCCGGGACAGTGAATTCACCCCTCCACTTT.